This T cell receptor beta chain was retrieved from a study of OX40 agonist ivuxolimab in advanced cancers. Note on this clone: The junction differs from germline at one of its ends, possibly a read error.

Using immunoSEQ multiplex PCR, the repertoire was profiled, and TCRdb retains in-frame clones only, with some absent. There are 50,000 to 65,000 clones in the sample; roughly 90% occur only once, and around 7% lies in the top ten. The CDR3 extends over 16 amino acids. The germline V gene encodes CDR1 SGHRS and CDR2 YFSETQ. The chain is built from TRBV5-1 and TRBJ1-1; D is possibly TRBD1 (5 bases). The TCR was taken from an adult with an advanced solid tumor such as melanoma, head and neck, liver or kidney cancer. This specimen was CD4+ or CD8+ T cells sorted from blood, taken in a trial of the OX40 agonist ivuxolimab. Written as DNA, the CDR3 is TGCGCCGGCAGCTTGGGCTGGCGACAGATGGGGACTGAAGCTTTCTTT. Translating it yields CAGSLGWRQMGTEAFF.